The clone carrying this TCR beta chain is categorized as medium-sized. Its antigen remains unknown. The Oncomine TCR Beta short-read assay was applied to DNA of cultured CD4+ T cells. TCRdb re-called the PCR reads with MiXCR, one entry per CDR3 protein. The data show roughly 12,000 distinct CDR3 sequences, with 45% to 60% seen just once and over 7.5% held by the top ten. Deletions cut 2 bases from V and 9 bases from J, with 14 bases between. This CDR3 contains 13 residues. Germline assignment: CDR1 MNHEY and CDR2 SVGAGI. The sample belongs to a study of vaccination and CD4 T cells after COVID-19. Treatment: 10-day PBMC culture with coronavirus spike peptide pools or control peptides (ViraFEST assay).

This sequence originates from a human donor who had recovered from COVID-19. The V call is TRBV6-5, the J call TRBJ2-7; D is perhaps TRBD2 (5 bases). Input material: CD4+ T cells from blood, cultured in vitro. The CDR3 region has the DNA TGTGCCAGCAGTTACGCTTCTAGCTATGGGCAGTACTTC. Its translation: CASSYASSYGQYF.